The 27 T cell receptor beta chains in this list originate from one sample, sequenced in a study of T cells in Graves' hyperthyroidism and ophthalmopathy. It was RNA transcripts that yielded the amplified TCR beta CDR3 regions. The HTBI primer set was used in a first-round RT-PCR of the TCR CDR3. TCRdb recomputed calls from the multiplex PCR reads with MiXCR, one row per CDR3 protein. The repertoire holds 300,000 or so distinct CDR3 sequences, approximately 17% seen once, with around 58% in the top ten. Sequenced input: blood. All receptors derive from a woman between 55 and 75 years old with Graves' ophthalmopathy.

The chain employs TRBV6-2 or TRBV6-3 and TRBJ1-2, with D tentatively TRBD1 (5 bases). V shed 6 bases and J shed 8 bases, with 16 bases lying between them. The length of the CDR3 is 13 residues. Germline V CDR1 and CDR2: MNHEY, SVGEGT. CDR3 sequence (DNA): TGTGCCAGCAGCCGCGGTTCGGGGGTCGGCTACACCTTC. It codes for CASSRGSGVGYTF.

The table lists this clonotype with a few counts. The V call is TRBV7-2, the J call TRBJ2-2; TRBD1 is a possible D gene (6 bases). The germline V gene has CDR1 SGHTA and CDR2 FQGNSA. Trimming cost V 3 bases and J 2 bases, with 13 bases left between them. The length of the CDR3 is 16 residues. This CDR3 reads CASSFQGPLNTGELFF. The CDR3 nucleotides read TGTGCCAGCAGCTTTCAGGGGCCGCTCAACACCGGGGAGCTGTTTTTT.

V gene TRBV11-2 combines with J gene TRBJ2-6; D remains ambiguous. CDR3 size: 17 residues. V lost 0 bases, J lost 0 bases, and 9 bases lay in between. From germline, CDR1 is SGHAT and CDR2 FQNNGV. CDR3 coding DNA: TGTGCCAGCAGCTTAGACCCCCGGAGCTCTGGGGCCAACGTCCTGACTTTC. Translation gives CASSLDPRSSGANVLTF.

This clonotype came up many times. The gene calls are TRBV20-1 and TRBJ1-5; D is possibly TRBD1 (5 bases). Germline V CDR1 and CDR2: DFQATT, SNEGSKA (reference sequence). The CDR3 length is 13 residues. V lost 6 bases to trimming and J lost 7 bases, with 16 bases between them. The CDR3 spells CSARGQGRQPQHF. CDR3 DNA: TGCAGTGCCCGAGGGCAGGGTCGCCAGCCCCAGCATTTT.

This CDR3 is CASSRGTWRGQSYEQYF. The CDR3 bases are TGCGCCAGCAGCCGGGGGACTTGGCGGGGACAATCCTACGAGCAGTACTTC. The chain joins TRBV5-1 to TRBJ2-7; D possibly uses TRBD1 or TRBD2 (6 bases each). CDR1 SGHRS and CDR2 YFSETQ come from the germline V gene. V shed 4 bases and J shed 1 base, with 21 bases lying between them. This CDR3 region has 17 residues.

With respect to this clonotype: This could be a read error, since a much larger clone is one nucleotide away. V usage is TRBV20-1 and J usage is TRBJ1-1; no definite D call. Germline lookup yields CDR1 DFQATT and CDR2 SNEGSKA (reference sequence). The CDR3 length is 13 residues. DNA for the CDR3: TGCAGTTTAGTTGATTCACTGAACACTGGAGCTTTCTTT. Translated: CSLVDSLNTGAFF.

The chain is built from TRBV7-2 and TRBJ2-7; 7 positions match TRBD2. Germline-derived CDR1 and CDR2 are SGHTA and FQGNSA. The CDR3 has 15 residues. V trimming: 3 bases; J trimming: 2 bases; junction bases outside the gene matches: 7. As DNA, the CDR3 is TGTGCCAGCAGCTTTCGGGGGGAGGCAACCTACGAGCAGTACTTC. This sequence encodes CASSFRGEATYEQYF.

This clonotype was seen repeatedly, ten times or more. The genes are TRBV6-1 and TRBJ2-7; 8 positions agree with TRBD1. Germline trimming cut 6 bases from V and 2 bases from J; bases unmatched to any gene: 9. There are 15 residues in the CDR3. Germline lookup yields CDR1 MNHNS and CDR2 SASEGT. CDR3 sequence (DNA): TGTGCCAGCAGAGATCCGGGACAGGCACCCTACGAGCAGTACTTC. As protein: CASRDPGQAPYEQYF.

The V call is TRBV7-3, the J call TRBJ2-2; the D gene is possibly TRBD2 (5 bases). Trimming removed 2 bases at V and 5 bases at J, with 9 bases between. CDR1 and CDR2 (germline): SGHTA, FQGTGA. The CDR3 sequence is 14 residues long. The CDR3 sequence is CASSLSRETGELFF. CDR3 DNA sequence: TGTGCCAGCAGCTTATCTCGGGAAACCGGGGAGCTGTTTTTT.

This clonotype was observed a few times. V and J are TRBV2 and TRBJ2-7; D perhaps matches TRBD1 (5 bases). Trimming pared 6 bases from V and 6 bases from J, leaving 12 bases between. From germline, CDR1 is SNHLY and CDR2 FYNNEI. The CDR3 is made up of 12 amino acids. CDR3 sequence reads: CASSRAGLEQYF. CDR3 coding DNA: TGTGCCAGCAGCCGGGCAGGGCTCGAGCAGTACTTC.

A few counts support this clonotype. The V gene is TRBV27, the J gene TRBJ2-5; TRBD1 agrees at 7 bases. The CDR3 has 14 residues. The ends lost 3 bases at V and 7 bases at J; junction bases unmatched: 8. Per germline, CDR1 MNHEY and CDR2 SMNVEV (reference sequence). The chain's CDR3 is CASSFDSRQGTQYF. Here the CDR3 DNA reads TGTGCCAGCAGTTTTGATTCTAGACAGGGGACCCAGTACTTC.

The chain employs TRBV20-1 and TRBJ2-5, with 7 bases identical to TRBD2. The V and J ends lost 3 bases and 3 bases, in that order; junction bases with no gene match: 4. The CDR3 has 13 amino acids. Looked up from germline, CDR1 is DFQATT and CDR2 is SNEGSKA (reference sequence). In DNA form, the CDR3 reads TGCAGTGCTAGTCGGGACTACAAAGAGACCCAGTACTTC. Encoded protein: CSASRDYKETQYF.

This clonotype showed up many times. This sequence joins TRBV6-1 and TRBJ2-2; D not resolved. The CDR3 totals 13 residues. The V gene lost 10 bases and the J gene lost 7 bases, with 16 bases spanning the gap. Germline V gene lookup returns CDR1 MNHNS and CDR2 SASEGT. The CDR3 DNA is TGTGCCACCTCGGGCTCTTCGGGCGGGGAGCTGTTTTTT. It yields the protein CATSGSSGGELFF.

This clonotype has ten or more counts. The chain joins TRBV12-3 or TRBV12-4 to TRBJ1-5; D may be TRBD1 (5 bases). The V and J ends lost 4 bases and 4 bases respectively, with 17 bases between them. CDR3 size: 16 residues. CDR3 residues: CASSSQGGGANQPQHF. The CDR3 DNA is TGTGCCAGCAGTTCTCAGGGAGGAGGGGCGAATCAGCCCCAGCATTTT.

V usage is TRBV27 and J usage is TRBJ1-4, with TRBD1 identical over 7 bases. V lost 3 bases, J lost 5 bases, and 3 bases stayed unmatched. The CDR3 totals 14 residues. Germline V gene lookup returns CDR1 MNHEY and CDR2 SMNVEV (reference sequence). The chain's CDR3 is CASSFRGGNEKLFF. The CDR3 bases are TGTGCCAGCAGTTTCAGGGGGGGGAATGAAAAACTGTTTTTT.

This clonotype was recorded at least ten times. J is TRBJ2-7 and V is TRBV5-1; 10 positions agree with TRBD1. This CDR3 spans 16 amino acids. The V gene end was trimmed by 4 bases and the J gene end by 6 bases; junction bases not matched to a gene: 13. Per the germline V gene, CDR1 is SGHRS and CDR2 is YFSETQ. CDR3 in amino acids: CASSPTKGQGVSEQYF. In nucleotides, the CDR3 is TGCGCCAGCAGCCCGACTAAAGGACAGGGGGTAAGCGAGCAGTACTTC.

This clonotype appeared many times. The chain couples TRBV30 to TRBJ1-1; D gene ambiguous. The CDR3 sequence is 13 residues long. V lost 2 bases, J lost 0 bases, and 7 bases lay in between. Germline V lookup: CDR1 GTSNPN, CDR2 SVGIG (reference sequence). The CDR3 is CAWSHGMNTEAFF. CDR3 nucleotide sequence: TGTGCCTGGAGTCACGGTATGAACACTGAAGCTTTCTTT.

This clonotype came up many times. The rearrangement joins TRBV6-4 to TRBJ2-2, with a weak D call TRBD2 (6 bases). Germline-derived CDR1 and CDR2 are MRHNA and SNTAGT. This CDR3 has 14 residues. V shed 3 bases and J shed 3 bases, with 8 bases lying between them. The CDR3 DNA is TGTGCCAGCAGTGAGGGAGGCTACACCGGGGAGCTGTTTTTT. Amino acid sequence: CASSEGGYTGELFF.

This clonotype occurred many times. The genes are TRBV28 and TRBJ2-7; 10 bases align to TRBD2. The V segment lost 6 bases and the J segment 3 bases; nucleotides outside the gene matches: 23. CDR1 and CDR2 (germline): MDHEN, SYDVKM. The CDR3 is 20 residues long. The CDR3 DNA reads as TGTGCCAGCAGCTTTGGGTTTACGCGAGACAGACTAGCGGGTTTCTACGAGCAGTACTTC. It is translated as CASSFGFTRDRLAGFYEQYF.

This clonotype showed up just a few times. The V and J genes are TRBV5-4 and TRBJ2-3; the match to TRBD2 covers 12 bases. V lost 3 bases, J lost 0 bases, and 8 bases stayed unmatched. The CDR3 length is 18 residues. The germline gives CDR1 SGHNT, CDR2 YYREEE (reference sequence). The CDR3 DNA is TGTGCCAGCAGCTCTATGACTAGCGGGGGCACTAGCACAGATACGCAGTATTTT. This codes for CASSSMTSGGTSTDTQYF.

The V gene is TRBV29-1, the J gene TRBJ2-5, with D hard to call. Germline V gene data show CDR1 as SQVTM and CDR2 as ANQGSEA. The CDR3 covers 11 residues. V lost 6 bases and J 2 bases, leaving 7 bases between the germline ends. CDR3 bases: TGCAGCGTGCGAAGACAAGAGACCCAGTACTTC. Protein sequence: CSVRRQETQYF.

Many counts were recorded for this clonotype. The J gene is TRBJ2-1, the V gene TRBV19; 12 nucleotides align to TRBD2. The CDR3 loop spans 13 amino acids. J lost 8 bases, V lost 9 bases, and 5 bases had no gene match. Per germline, CDR1 LNHDA and CDR2 SQIVND (reference sequence). The CDR3 protein is CASSLAGGDEQFF. CDR3 DNA: TGTGCCAGCTCACTAGCGGGAGGCGATGAGCAGTTCTTC.

This clonotype was counted many times. This rearrangement joins TRBV29-1 to TRBJ2-3, with TRBD2 matching over 14 bases. The germline V gene has CDR1 SQVTM and CDR2 ANQGSEA. Losses at the gene ends were 6 bases for V and 6 bases for J; bases not matched to a gene: 5. The CDR3 has 14 amino acids. The CDR3, as DNA: TGCAGCGTGGGGACTAGCGGGAGTACGGATACGCAGTATTTT. Protein product: CSVGTSGSTDTQYF.

This clonotype was seen at least ten times. The V and J genes are TRBV18 and TRBJ2-7, with TRBD1 matching over 10 bases. The CDR3 has 16 residues. Trimming took 3 bases from V and 5 from J; bases not matched to a gene: 10. CDR1 is KGHSH and CDR2 is LQKENI in the germline V gene. The CDR3 spells CASSPVRTGGLHEQYF. CDR3 DNA sequence: TGTGCCAGCTCACCGGTCCGGACAGGGGGGCTACACGAGCAGTACTTC.

This clonotype was seen at least ten times. The rearrangement links TRBV6-2 or TRBV6-3 to TRBJ2-3, with D unclear. V was cut by 4 bases and J by 2 bases, with 4 bases left in between. The CDR3 spans 12 residues. Germline V lookup: CDR1 MNHEY, CDR2 SVGEGT. The CDR3 DNA reads TGTGCCAGCAGTTCCGTCACAGATACGCAGTATTTT. This translates into CASSSVTDTQYF.

The chain has TRBV7-2 and TRBJ2-7, with D hard to call. This CDR3 is built from 17 residues. Germline CDR1 and CDR2: SGHTA and FQGNSA. Trimming pared 1 base from V and 6 bases from J, leaving 22 bases between. The CDR3 DNA reads TGTGCCAGCAGCTTAGATTCGGGCCTAGTTGGGCGAGGCGAGCAGTACTTC. Amino acids: CASSLDSGLVGRGEQYF.

This clonotype was detected only a few times. V usage is TRBV20-1 and J usage is TRBJ1-6, with unresolved D. The CDR3 covers 16 residues. The V gene's germline CDR1 is DFQATT and CDR2 SNEGSKA (reference sequence). V dropped 3 bases and J dropped 4 bases, with 16 bases sitting between them. The CDR3 nucleotides are TGCAGTGCTAGGGGAAGGACGGAGCTATATAATTCACCCCTCCACTTT. As protein: CSARGRTELYNSPLHF.